The 15 T cell receptor beta chains presented below share a single source sample, sequenced in a study of blood T cells in healthy people across ages (dated by TCRdb to between 2015 and 2017). Library creation used 5' RACE. TCRdb shows the sequencer as Illumina HiSeq 2500. A second roughly 6 to 12 cycle PCR used a sample-barcoded 5' primer and a J-beta primer mix. TCRdb reanalyzed the raw reads on its own, using fastp at Q25 for trimming and MiXCR for clone calling, and kept in-frame beta chains. CDR3 protein sequences are deduplicated, and each keeps its most common genes and DNA. The sample contains about 780,000 distinct CDR3 sequences, more than 25% of them found a single time. In total, the top ten clones hold around 3% of the sample. Separately, the same data were catalogued under a study of T cells of mothers and their children.

The specimen sequenced was blood. These receptors were obtained from a boy younger than 18 in good health.

This sequence joins TRBV6-6 and TRBJ2-5, with TRBD1 as a possible D gene (7 bases). The V gene lost 7 bases and the J gene lost 1 base, with 13 bases spanning the gap. CDR3 length: 14 amino acids. Germline assignment: CDR1 MNHNY and CDR2 SVGAGI (reference sequence). For the CDR3, the DNA is TGTGCCAGCACCCAGGGGGGATTCCAAGAGACCCAGTACTTC. Translating it yields CASTQGGFQETQYF.

This clonotype was seen more than once but under ten times. The chain links TRBV20-1 to TRBJ1-1; no firm D call. From germline, CDR1 is DFQATT and CDR2 SNEGSKA (reference sequence). This CDR3 region has 13 residues. Trimming left V 5 bases short and J 6 bases short, with 16 bases between. The CDR3 here is CSAGPLGRAEAFF. The CDR3 DNA reads as TGCAGTGCTGGACCCCTGGGTAGGGCTGAAGCTTTCTTT.

CDR3 residues: CSAGNRGFTEAFF. The CDR3 DNA reads TGCAGCGCCGGGAACAGGGGGTTCACTGAAGCTTTCTTT. The chain couples TRBV29-1 to TRBJ1-1; TRBD1 aligns across 8 bases. The ends lost 7 bases at V and 4 bases at J; junction bases unmatched: 8. The CDR3 is 13 amino acids. The germline CDR1 and CDR2 sequences are SQVTM and ANQGSEA. The complete variable domain, with remaining parts taken from reference TRBV29-1 and TRBJ1-1, reads SAVISQKPSRDICQRGTSLTIQCQVDSQVTMMFWYRQQPGQSLTLIATANQGSEATYESGFVIDKFPISRPNLTFSTLTVSNMSPEDSSIYLCSAGNRGFTEAFFGQGTRLTVV.

The chain couples TRBV29-1 to TRBJ2-7, with D possibly matching TRBD1 (5 bases). The end of the DNA is better explained by TRBJ2-1, so the J call may be wrong. The CDR3 extends over 13 amino acids. Per germline, CDR1 SQVTM and CDR2 ANQGSEA. The CDR3: CSVELHPRDEQFF. CDR3 coding DNA: TGCAGCGTTGAACTTCATCCCAGGGATGAGCAGTTCTTC.

This clonotype was seen a handful of times. The rearrangement joins TRBV7-9 to TRBJ1-5; TRBD1 matches at 8 bases. Germline loops: CDR1 SEHNR, CDR2 FQNEAQ (reference sequence). V lost 1 base, J lost 1 base, and 9 bases stayed unmatched. The CDR3 length is 18 residues. CDR3 residues: CASSLVRGDRGSNQPQHF. In nucleotides, the CDR3 is TGTGCCAGCAGCTTAGTGAGGGGTGACAGGGGAAGCAATCAGCCCCAGCATTTT.

This sequence joins TRBV7-3 and TRBJ2-1; 8 nucleotides line up with TRBD2. Losses at the gene ends were 5 bases for V and 5 bases for J; bases not matched to a gene: 5. Germline V CDR1 and CDR2: SGHTA, FQGTGA. The CDR3 has 14 residues. CDR3 sequence reads: CASSHGLANNEQFF. The CDR3 DNA reads TGTGCCAGCAGCCATGGACTAGCTAACAATGAGCAGTTCTTC.

The chain combines TRBV27 with TRBJ1-6; D uncertain. The germline V gene has CDR1 MNHEY and CDR2 SMNVEV (reference sequence). The CDR3 is 17 residues long. Trimming took off 4 bases at V and 1 base at J, with 14 bases between the two ends. The CDR3 reads CASSYRQRPSYNSPLHF. In nucleotides, the CDR3 is TGTGCCAGCAGTTACCGACAACGGCCATCCTATAATTCACCCCTCCACTTT.

The V gene is TRBV6-6, the J gene TRBJ1-3; D ambiguous. Germline V gene data show CDR1 as MNHNY and CDR2 as SVGAGI (reference sequence). The V and J ends lost 6 bases and 0 bases respectively, with 9 bases between them. The CDR3 sequence is 14 residues long. The DNA of the CDR3 is TGTGCCAGCAGATCGGATATCTCTGGAAACACCATATATTTT. Translated, it gives CASRSDISGNTIYF.

This clonotype was seen repeatedly, ten times or more. The chain joins TRBV12-3 or TRBV12-4 to TRBJ2-1, with D unresolved. This CDR3 has 11 amino acids. V lost 2 bases to trimming and J lost 7 bases, with 3 bases between them. The DNA for the CDR3 is TGTGCCAGCAGTTTAAGAAATGAGCAGTTCTTC. It codes for CASSLRNEQFF.

The J gene is TRBJ1-4, the V gene TRBV10-2; D not certain. The V gene's germline CDR1 is WSHSY and CDR2 SAAADI. V was trimmed by 4 bases and J by 5 bases, leaving 11 bases between them. The CDR3 contains 14 residues. The CDR3 coding sequence is TGCGCCAGCAGTGGAGTACAGCCCAATGAAAAACTGTTTTTT. As protein: CASSGVQPNEKLFF.

The chain employs TRBV7-2 and TRBJ2-3; the match to TRBD2 covers 8 bases. The CDR3 totals 15 residues. The ends lost 5 bases at V and 2 bases at J; junction bases unmatched: 6. The germline gives CDR1 SGHTA, CDR2 FQGNSA. Here the CDR3 DNA reads TGTGCCAGCAGCCCTAGGCGGGGGGCCACAGATACGCAGTATTTT. It codes for CASSPRRGATDTQYF. Full variable domain (rest looked up from reference TRBV7-2 and TRBJ2-3): GAGVSQSPSNKVTEKGKDVELRCDPISGHTALYWYRQSLGQGLEFLIYFQGNSAPDKSGLPSDRFSAERTGGSVSTLTIQRTQQEDSAVYLCASSPRRGATDTQYFGPGTRLTVL.

There are a few counts of this clonotype. The V call is TRBV30, the J call TRBJ2-5; D gene unclear. The J call may be wrong; the DNA end is better matched by TRBJ2-7. Germline assignment: CDR1 GTSNPN and CDR2 SVGIG (reference sequence). This CDR3 is 13 amino acids long. The CDR3 reads CAWSRGIAYEQYF. The CDR3 DNA follows: TGTGCCTGGAGCCGAGGCATCGCCTACGAGCAGTACTTC.

This clonotype was seen a handful of times. This rearrangement joins TRBV5-1 to TRBJ2-7, with D uncertain. The J call may be wrong; the DNA end is better matched by TRBJ2-1. Germline V gene sequence: CDR1 SGHRS, CDR2 YFSETQ. The CDR3 covers 12 residues. Here the CDR3 DNA reads TGCGCCAGCAGCTTGGCCGGATGGGAGCAGTTCTTC. This codes for CASSLAGWEQFF.

The chain links TRBV3-1 to TRBJ2-6; D ambiguous. V lost 8 bases, J lost 2 bases, and 1 base lay in between. Germline V gene sequence: CDR1 LGHDT, CDR2 YNNKEL (reference sequence). The CDR3 is made up of 11 amino acids. The CDR3 region has the DNA TGTGCCAGCGCTGGGGCCAACGTCCTGACTTTC. As protein: CASAGANVLTF.

The chain links TRBV20-1 to TRBJ1-2; D is undetermined. The V end was cut by 1 base, the J end by 4 bases, with 10 bases between. CDR1 and CDR2 from the germline V gene are DFQATT and SNEGSKA (reference sequence). This CDR3 contains 13 residues. The CDR3, as DNA: TGCAGTGCTAGAGCTTGGGAGAGCTATGGCTACACCTTC. It specifies CSARAWESYGYTF.